A selection of T cell receptor beta chains follows, all from one sample in a study of identical twins. TCRdb reanalysed the 5' RACE reads using MiXCR and keeps one entry per CDR3 protein. The top ten hold 0.48% of the sample, which has 540,000 or so distinct CDR3 sequences, more than 20% seen once. This sample also appeared in a second study, on yellow fever vaccine responses in identical twins.

The source material was CD4+ T cells sorted from blood. The receptors shown here come from a woman aged 18-29 years in good health. CDR3s include the opening cysteine and the closing phenylalanine or tryptophan. The order of the fields is J gene, clone size, D gene, V gene, CDR3 protein. The D gene is left open where the match is weak. Clone sizes are given selectively: once, few, many, or a class where the clone is expanded.

>TRBJ2-2|many|TRBD2|TRBV5-1
CASSLGGRNTGELFF
>TRBJ1-6|few|.|TRBV10-3
CAKGGSPLHF
>TRBJ1-2|.|.|TRBV20-1
CSARDQDRSYGYTF
>TRBJ2-7|.|.|TRBV29-1
CSVDGLGRDSYEQYF
>TRBJ2-1|.|.|TRBV10-3
CAIAGWAGSSYNEQFF
>TRBJ1-4|.|.|TRBV5-1
CASSLDTGDEKLFF
>TRBJ2-1|.|TRBD2|TRBV20-1
CSAQRTSGGAYKQFF
>TRBJ2-4|few|.|TRBV2
CASGSDLAKNIQYF
>TRBJ1-2|.|.|TRBV28
CASSFRVNYGYTF
>TRBJ1-1|.|.|TRBV5-1
CASQGIENTEAFF
>TRBJ2-3|once|.|TRBV20-1
CSARDPTATDTQYF
>TRBJ2-1|few|.|TRBV4-1
CASSTGAGRRPNEQFF
>TRBJ2-3|few|TRBD1|TRBV29-1
CSAGQGGGTDTQYF
>TRBJ2-3|few|TRBD2|TRBV3-1
CASSQDRFSGGFDTQYF
>TRBJ2-3|.|TRBD2|TRBV5-1
CASRGSGDTQYF
>TRBJ2-1|few|TRBD2|TRBV4-2
CASSQTGTSGAHNEQFF
>TRBJ2-2|.|.|TRBV12-3/TRBV12-4
CAVSRAKNTGELFF
>TRBJ2-6|few|.|TRBV6-1
CASTAGVSGANVLTF
>TRBJ2-7|.|TRBD2|TRBV6-1
CASSPTRVAGVGEQYF
>TRBJ2-3|.|.|TRBV25-1
CASSATSTDTQYF